This entry lists 28 T cell receptor beta chains sequenced from one sample in a study of T cell responses to AZD1222 COVID-19 vaccine. Generated by immunoSEQ multiplex PCR, the TCRdb table keeps only in-frame clones and is missing some. The table has 120,000 or so clones, around 83% seen once. Sequencing used peripheral blood, obtained 28 days after the second AZD1222 dose. These receptors were collected from an adult who received the AZD1222 COVID-19 vaccine.

The V and J genes are TRBV7-2 and TRBJ2-7; D call uncertain. Germline V gene data show CDR1 as SGHTA and CDR2 as FQGNSA. Between the trimmed V and J ends, which lost 1 base and 2 bases, there was a span of 6 bases. There are 13 residues in the CDR3. Here the CDR3 reads CASSLGWAYEQYF. The CDR3 DNA sequence: TGTGCCAGCAGCTTAGGGTGGGCCTACGAGCAGTACTTC.

The chain uses TRBV24-1 and TRBJ2-3; TRBD1 matches 10 bases. V dropped 4 bases and J dropped 2; count of bases not matched to a gene: 5. CDR3 length: 16 residues. Germline V gives CDR1 KGHDR, CDR2 SFDVKD. The CDR3 bases are TGTGCCACCAGTGACCCTGGACAGGGGGACACAGATACGCAGTATTTT. Protein product: CATSDPGQGDTDTQYF.

The chain has TRBV11-3 and TRBJ2-6, with D unresolved. Trimming left V 2 bases short and J 0 bases short, with 5 bases between. The V gene's germline CDR1 is SGHNT and CDR2 YENEEA. The CDR3 consists of 15 residues. The CDR3 reads CASSLSSSGANVLTF. In nucleotides, the CDR3 is TGTGCCAGCAGCTTATCCAGCTCTGGGGCCAACGTCCTGACTTTC.

Only one count was recorded for this clone. V usage is TRBV24-1 and J usage is TRBJ2-1, with D perhaps assigned TRBD1 or TRBD2 (6 bases each). CDR1 is KGHDR, CDR2 SFDVKD, per germline. With 7 bases removed from V and 5 bases from J, the gap between germline ends came to 17 bases. The CDR3 extends over 15 amino acids. The CDR3, as DNA: TGTGCCACCAGGGGTCCGGGGGCAAACCACAATGAGCAGTTCTTC. Encoded protein: CATRGPGANHNEQFF.

The chain couples TRBV9 to TRBJ1-4; D is unclear. V lost 3 bases and J 4 bases, leaving 4 bases between the germline ends. Germline V lookup: CDR1 SGDLS, CDR2 YYNGEE. This CDR3 region has 12 residues. The DNA of the CDR3 is TGTGCCAGCAGCGGAAGTAATGAAAAACTGTTTTTT. Translation: CASSGSNEKLFF.

The chain links TRBV14 to TRBJ2-1; D is uncertain. V shed 1 base and J shed 9 bases, with 7 bases lying between them. This CDR3 has 12 residues. Germline V lookup: CDR1 SGHDN, CDR2 FVKESK. CDR3 loop: CASSQGGLEQFF. In nucleotides, the CDR3 is TGTGCCAGCAGCCAAGGTGGCCTTGAGCAGTTCTTC.

V gene TRBV12-5 combines with J gene TRBJ2-7; no definite D call. There are 16 residues in the CDR3. V lost 5 bases to trimming and J lost 3 bases, with 20 bases between them. Germline-derived CDR1 and CDR2 are LGHNT and FRNRAP. The chain's CDR3 is CASGPPTGQDSYEQYF. Here the CDR3 DNA reads TGTGCTAGTGGTCCGCCGACCGGCCAGGATAGCTACGAGCAGTACTTC.

The chain couples TRBV28 to TRBJ2-3; 8 positions agree with TRBD2. Germline CDR1 reads MDHEN; CDR2 reads SYDVKM. The CDR3 consists of 15 residues. Trimming cost V 0 bases and J 1 base; bases outside gene matches: 0. The CDR3 here is CASSLWTSGTDTQYF. The CDR3 DNA reads TGTGCCAGCAGTTTATGGACTAGCGGCACAGATACGCAGTATTTT.

The chain uses TRBV4-1 and TRBJ2-4; 12 bases agree with TRBD2. The CDR3 covers 18 residues. CDR1 and CDR2 (germline): MGHRA, YSYEKL. With V trimmed by 4 bases and J by 0 bases, 7 bases remained unmatched. CDR3: CASSPYPTSGRAKNIQYF. CDR3 sequence (DNA): TGCGCCAGCAGCCCCTACCCGACTAGCGGGAGAGCCAAAAACATTCAGTACTTC.

The DNA for the CDR3 is TGCGCCAGCAGCTTGGACTGGACAGGAAACTCCTACAATGAGCAGTTCTTC. Protein: CASSLDWTGNSYNEQFF. The V and J genes are TRBV5-1 and TRBJ2-1; TRBD1 matches 7 bases. From germline, CDR1 is SGHRS and CDR2 YFSETQ. The CDR3 spans 17 residues. After removal of 0 bases from V and 0 bases from J, the junction contained 6 bases not matched to a gene.

The count of this clone is one. In nucleotides, the CDR3 is TGTGCCAGCAGTGAAAGAGGTAGAGAGACCCAGTACTTC. Translating gives CASSERGRETQYF. The chain combines TRBV2 with TRBJ2-5; no firm D call. The V gene's germline CDR1 is SNHLY and CDR2 FYNNEI. The CDR3 runs 13 residues. V lost 2 bases and J lost 4, with 8 bases in between. Together with reference TRBV2 and TRBJ2-5, the CDR3 gives the full variable domain: EPEVTQTPSHQVTQMGQEVILRCVPISNHLYFYWYRQILGQKVEFLVSFYNNEISEKSEIFDDQFSVERPDGSNFTLKIRSTKLEDSAMYFCASSERGRETQYFGPGTRLLVL.

This chain uses TRBV5-5 with TRBJ2-3, with 7 bases identical to TRBD1. CDR1 and CDR2 from the germline V gene are SGHKS and YYEKEE (reference sequence). The V gene end was trimmed by 6 bases and the J gene end by 3 bases; junction bases not matched to a gene: 10. The CDR3 totals 15 residues. CDR3 loop: CASNQRGRITDTQYF. CDR3 in DNA: TGTGCCAGCAACCAGAGGGGGCGAATTACAGATACGCAGTATTTT.

The chain combines TRBV14 with TRBJ1-2; no clear D gene. This CDR3 comprises 13 residues. In germline, CDR1 is SGHDN, CDR2 FVKESK. With 4 bases removed from V and 7 bases from J, the gap between germline ends came to 13 bases. The CDR3 DNA is TGTGCCAGCAGCCCATTAAGGAATTTTGGCTACACCTTC. Protein sequence: CASSPLRNFGYTF.

The V call is TRBV7-2, the J call TRBJ2-1; 14 bases are shared with TRBD2. Germline V CDR1 and CDR2: SGHTA, FQGNSA. The CDR3 contains 15 residues. V shed 5 bases, J shed 9 bases, and the junction held 6 bases outside the gene matches. CDR3 bases: TGTGCCAGCAGCGGCGGACTAGCGGGAGGATTTGAGCAGTTCTTC. Translated, it gives CASSGGLAGGFEQFF.

The chain has TRBV6-5 and TRBJ1-1, with D tentatively TRBD1 (6 bases). Germline V gene sequence: CDR1 MNHEY, CDR2 SVGAGI. Trimming stripped 7 bases from V and 6 bases from J, with 15 bases between. This CDR3 has 13 residues. The CDR3, as DNA: TGTGCCAGCAACTTAATACAGGGTTCTGAAGCTTTCTTT. This codes for CASNLIQGSEAFF.

The chain couples TRBV29-1 to TRBJ2-3; 12 nucleotides align to TRBD2. This CDR3 contains 15 residues. V was clipped by 6 bases and J by 2 bases; unmatched bases: 6. The germline V gene encodes CDR1 SQVTM and CDR2 ANQGSEA. CDR3 nucleotide sequence: TGCAGCGTGAGACTAGCGGGAGAAAACACAGATACGCAGTATTTT. Translation gives CSVRLAGENTDTQYF.

The rearrangement joins TRBV5-4 to TRBJ2-5; perhaps TRBD1 as D (6 bases). The CDR3 spans 14 residues. V was pared by 3 bases and J by 1 base, with 10 bases between. Germline CDR1 reads SGHNT; CDR2 reads YYREEE (reference sequence). CDR3 in DNA: TGTGCCAGCAGCTCACAGGGATCCCAAGAGACCCAGTACTTC. This gives the protein CASSSQGSQETQYF.

This clone turned up a few times. The J gene is TRBJ2-3, the V gene TRBV7-2; no clear D gene. Per germline, CDR1 SGHTA and CDR2 FQGNSA. The CDR3 consists of 13 residues. Trimming shortened V by 5 bases and J by 3 bases, and 9 bases separated the two germline ends. In nucleotides, the CDR3 is TGTGCCAGCAGCGTATCGATTACAGATACGCAGTATTTT. Amino acids: CASSVSITDTQYF. Full variable domain (remainder filled in from reference TRBV7-2 and TRBJ2-3): GAGVSQSPSNKVTEKGKDVELRCDPISGHTALYWYRQSLGQGLEFLIYFQGNSAPDKSGLPSDRFSAERTGGSVSTLTIQRTQQEDSAVYLCASSVSITDTQYFGPGTRLTVL.

This sequence joins TRBV7-8 and TRBJ2-7, with TRBD1 as a possible D gene (6 bases). CDR1 and CDR2 (germline): SGHVS, FQNEAQ. The CDR3 contains 12 residues. V shed 5 bases and J shed 3 bases, with 8 bases lying between them. This CDR3 reads CASSPTGYEQYF. The CDR3 DNA sequence: TGTGCCAGCAGCCCGACAGGCTACGAGCAGTACTTC.

This chain uses TRBV29-1 with TRBJ2-5, with D possibly TRBD1 on 5 matching bases. V was trimmed by 1 base and J by 5 bases, leaving 17 bases between them. Germline V gene lookup returns CDR1 SQVTM and CDR2 ANQGSEA. The CDR3 contains 15 residues. The CDR3 DNA follows: TGCAGCGTTGAAGGTGGCAGGGCGGCCGGGGAGACCCAGTACTTC. Translated, it gives CSVEGGRAAGETQYF.

Note on this clone: At one end, the junction sequence differs from germline, possibly due to a read error. The V gene is TRBV5-1, the J gene TRBJ1-6, with D possibly being TRBD1 (6 bases). There are 16 residues in the CDR3. CDR1 SGHRS and CDR2 YFSETQ come from the germline V gene. The CDR3 here is CASSLASWTEPSALHF. CDR3 nucleotide sequence: TGCGCCAGCAGCTTGGCTAGTTGGACAGAGCCTTCAGCCCTCCACTTT.

DNA for the CDR3: TGTGCCAGCAGTCCGCCGGGGGGGACCACTGAAGCTTTCTTT. Residues: CASSPPGGTTEAFF. This sequence joins TRBV6-5 and TRBJ1-1, with a weak D call TRBD1 (5 bases). The germline gives CDR1 MNHEY, CDR2 SVGAGI. CDR3 length: 14 residues. V lost 5 bases and J 4 bases, leaving 14 bases between the germline ends.

The chain carries TRBV11-2 and TRBJ2-5, with 8 nucleotides matching TRBD1. Germline assignment: CDR1 SGHAT and CDR2 FQNNGV. The CDR3 consists of 17 residues. V lost 6 bases, J lost 2 bases, and 14 bases stayed unmatched. The CDR3 coding sequence is TGTGCCAGCAGTTACCGCGACAGGGGCAACAATCAAGAGACCCAGTACTTC. Protein: CASSYRDRGNNQETQYF. The full variable domain, its missing parts supplied by reference TRBV11-2 and TRBJ2-5, is EAGVAQSPRYKIIEKRQSVAFWCNPISGHATLYWYQQILGQGPKLLIQFQNNGVVDDSQLPKDRFSAERLKGVDSTLKIQPAKLEDSAVYLCASSYRDRGNNQETQYFGPGTRLLVL.

V gene TRBV27 combines with J gene TRBJ1-4, with 9 bases identical to TRBD1. Per germline, CDR1 MNHEY and CDR2 SMNVEV (reference sequence). Trimming cost V 5 bases and J 7 bases; bases outside gene matches: 8. This CDR3 has 15 amino acids. The chain's CDR3 is CASSAAWDRVEKLFF. The DNA of the CDR3 is TGTGCCAGCAGTGCCGCATGGGACAGGGTTGAAAAACTGTTTTTT.

This chain links TRBV3-1 (or the pseudogene TRBV3-2) with TRBJ2-7; D tentatively reads TRBD1 or TRBD2 (6 bases each). V lost 4 bases and J lost 6, with 13 bases in between. Germline CDR1 reads LGHDT; CDR2 reads YNNKEL (reference sequence). The CDR3 totals 13 residues. The CDR3 sequence is CASSPGGTREQYF. CDR3 DNA: TGTGCCAGCAGCCCCGGCGGGACACGCGAGCAGTACTTC.

The CDR3 spells CASSYMASSGNTIYF. CDR3 bases: TGTGCCAGCAGCTATATGGCGAGCTCTGGAAACACCATATATTTT. This chain connects TRBV13 to TRBJ1-3; D unresolved. Germline values: CDR1 PRHDT, CDR2 FYEKMQ (reference sequence). Trimming pared 4 bases from V and 0 bases from J, leaving 10 bases between. The CDR3 runs 15 residues.

The chain carries TRBV3-1 (or the pseudogene TRBV3-2) and TRBJ2-5; 10 bases agree with TRBD1. The trim removed 4 bases at V and 5 bases at J, leaving 16 bases unmatched. Germline V CDR1 and CDR2: LGHDT, YNNKEL (reference sequence). The CDR3 totals 18 residues. This chain's CDR3 is CASSRHLGQGRAWETQYF. The DNA of the CDR3 is TGTGCCAGCAGCCGACACTTGGGACAGGGGCGAGCGTGGGAGACCCAGTACTTC.

This clone was picked up a small number of times. The J gene is TRBJ2-7, the V gene TRBV5-6; 8 nucleotides match TRBD1. CDR1 and CDR2 from the germline V gene are SGHDT and YYEEEE. There are 16 residues in the CDR3. V lost 6 bases to trimming and J lost 2 bases; unmatched junction nucleotides: 13. In DNA form, the CDR3 reads TGTGCCAGCAAGGAATTGGAGGACAGGGACCCCTACGAGCAGTACTTC. Translating it yields CASKELEDRDPYEQYF.